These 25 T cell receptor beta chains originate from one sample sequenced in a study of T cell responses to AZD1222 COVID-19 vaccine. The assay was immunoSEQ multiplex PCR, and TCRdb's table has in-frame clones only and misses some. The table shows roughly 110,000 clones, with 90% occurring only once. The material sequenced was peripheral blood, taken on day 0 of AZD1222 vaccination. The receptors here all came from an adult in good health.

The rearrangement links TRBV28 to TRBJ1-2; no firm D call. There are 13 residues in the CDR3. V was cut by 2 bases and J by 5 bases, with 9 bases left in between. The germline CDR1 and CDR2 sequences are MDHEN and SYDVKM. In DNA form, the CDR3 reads TGTGCCAGCAGTTTAAGTCGCGGTTATGGCTACACCTTC. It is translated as CASSLSRGYGYTF.

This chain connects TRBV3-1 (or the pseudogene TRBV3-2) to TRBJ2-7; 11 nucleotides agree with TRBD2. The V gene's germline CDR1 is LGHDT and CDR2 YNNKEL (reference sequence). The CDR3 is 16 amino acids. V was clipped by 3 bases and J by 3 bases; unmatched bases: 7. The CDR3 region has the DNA TGTGCCAGCAGCCATCCAACTAGCGGGAGATACTACGAGCAGTACTTC. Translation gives CASSHPTSGRYYEQYF.

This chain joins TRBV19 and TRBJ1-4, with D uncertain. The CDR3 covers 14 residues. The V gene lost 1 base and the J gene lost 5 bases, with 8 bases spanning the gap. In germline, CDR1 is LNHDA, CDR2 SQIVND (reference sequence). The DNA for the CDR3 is TGTGCCAGTAGTATAGGGAGAAGCAATGAAAAACTGTTTTTT. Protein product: CASSIGRSNEKLFF.

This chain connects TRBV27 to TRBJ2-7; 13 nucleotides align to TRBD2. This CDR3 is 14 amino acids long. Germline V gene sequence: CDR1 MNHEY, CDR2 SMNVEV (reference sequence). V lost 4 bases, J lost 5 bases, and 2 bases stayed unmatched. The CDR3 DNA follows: TGTGCCAGCAGTTGGACTAGCGGGAGCAACGAGCAGTACTTC. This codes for CASSWTSGSNEQYF.

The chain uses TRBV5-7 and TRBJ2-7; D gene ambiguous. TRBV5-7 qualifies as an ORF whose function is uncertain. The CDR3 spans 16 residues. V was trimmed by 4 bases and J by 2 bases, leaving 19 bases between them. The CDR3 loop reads CASSPLDPKYTYEQYF. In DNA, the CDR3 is TGTGCCAGCAGCCCACTGGACCCCAAGTACACCTACGAGCAGTACTTC.

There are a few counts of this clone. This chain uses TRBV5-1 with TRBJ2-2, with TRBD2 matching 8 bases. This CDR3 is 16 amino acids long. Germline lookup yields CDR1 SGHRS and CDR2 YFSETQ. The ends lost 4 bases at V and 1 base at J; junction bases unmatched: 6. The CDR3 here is CASSPAGGRNTGELFF. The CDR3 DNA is TGCGCCAGCAGCCCGGCGGGGGGTCGGAACACCGGGGAGCTGTTTTTT.

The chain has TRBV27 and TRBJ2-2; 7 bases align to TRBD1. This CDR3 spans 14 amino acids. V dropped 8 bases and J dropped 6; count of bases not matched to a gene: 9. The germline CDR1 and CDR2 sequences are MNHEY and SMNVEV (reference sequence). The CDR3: CASSGQGVAGELFF. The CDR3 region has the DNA TGTGCCAGCTCGGGGCAGGGGGTCGCCGGGGAGCTGTTTTTT.

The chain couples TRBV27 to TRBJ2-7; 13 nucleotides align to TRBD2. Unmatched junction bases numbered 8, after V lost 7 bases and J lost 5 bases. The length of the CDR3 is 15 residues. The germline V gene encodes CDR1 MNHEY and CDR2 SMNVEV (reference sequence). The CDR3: CASKPLAGGRNEQYF. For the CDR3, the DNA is TGTGCCAGCAAACCACTAGCGGGAGGGCGGAACGAGCAGTACTTC.

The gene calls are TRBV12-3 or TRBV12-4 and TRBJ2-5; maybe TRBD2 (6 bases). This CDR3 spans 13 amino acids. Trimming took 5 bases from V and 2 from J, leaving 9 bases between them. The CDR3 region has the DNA TGTGCCAGCAGTATCGGGGGACAAGAGACCCAGTACTTC. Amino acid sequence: CASSIGGQETQYF.

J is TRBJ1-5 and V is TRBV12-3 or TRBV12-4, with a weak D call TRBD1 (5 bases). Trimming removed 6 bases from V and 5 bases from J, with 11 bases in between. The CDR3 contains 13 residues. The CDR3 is CASRGRWDQPQHF. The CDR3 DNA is TGTGCCAGCAGGGGGCGGTGGGATCAGCCCCAGCATTTT.

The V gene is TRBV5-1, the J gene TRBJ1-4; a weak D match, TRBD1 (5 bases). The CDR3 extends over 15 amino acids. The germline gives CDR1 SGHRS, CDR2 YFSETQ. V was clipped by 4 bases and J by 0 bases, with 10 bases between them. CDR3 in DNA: TGCGCCAGCAGCCGGGACCCCGCAACTAATGAAAAACTGTTTTTT. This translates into CASSRDPATNEKLFF.

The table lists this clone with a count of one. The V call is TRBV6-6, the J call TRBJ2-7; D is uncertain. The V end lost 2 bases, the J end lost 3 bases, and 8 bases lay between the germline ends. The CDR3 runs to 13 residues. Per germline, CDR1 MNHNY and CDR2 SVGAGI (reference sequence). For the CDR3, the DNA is TGTGCCAGCAGTTACGGCCCTCGCTACGAGCAGTACTTC. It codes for CASSYGPRYEQYF.

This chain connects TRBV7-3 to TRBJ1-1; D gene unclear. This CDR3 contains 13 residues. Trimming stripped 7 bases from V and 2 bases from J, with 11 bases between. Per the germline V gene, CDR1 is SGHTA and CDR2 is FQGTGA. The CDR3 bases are TGTGCCAGCAAGAAGCGAGGAAACACTGAAGCTTTCTTT. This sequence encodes CASKKRGNTEAFF.

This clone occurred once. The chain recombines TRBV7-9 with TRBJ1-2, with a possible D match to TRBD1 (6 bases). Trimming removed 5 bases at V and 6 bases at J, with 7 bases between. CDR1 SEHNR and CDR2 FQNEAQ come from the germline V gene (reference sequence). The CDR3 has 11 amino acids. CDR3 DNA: TGTGCCAGCAGCAACAGGGATGGCTACACCTTC. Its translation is CASSNRDGYTF.

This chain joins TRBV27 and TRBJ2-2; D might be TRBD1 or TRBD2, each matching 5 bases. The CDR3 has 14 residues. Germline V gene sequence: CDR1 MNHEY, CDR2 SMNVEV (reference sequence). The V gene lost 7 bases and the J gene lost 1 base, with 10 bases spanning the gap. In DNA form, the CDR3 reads TGTGCCAGCACGAGGGGTCTGAACACCGGGGAGCTGTTTTTT. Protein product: CASTRGLNTGELFF.

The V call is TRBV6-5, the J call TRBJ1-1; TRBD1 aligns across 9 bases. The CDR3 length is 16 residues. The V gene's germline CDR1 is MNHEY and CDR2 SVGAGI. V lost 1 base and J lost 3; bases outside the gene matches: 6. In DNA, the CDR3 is TGTGCCAGCAGTTACTTCGCCGGGACAGGGCACACTGAAGCTTTCTTT. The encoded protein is CASSYFAGTGHTEAFF.

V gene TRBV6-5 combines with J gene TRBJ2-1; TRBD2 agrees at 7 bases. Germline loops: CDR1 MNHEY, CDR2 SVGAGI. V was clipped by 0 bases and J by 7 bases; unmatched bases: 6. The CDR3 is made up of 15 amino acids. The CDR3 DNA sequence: TGTGCCAGCAGTTACTCCTGGGGGGGAGGAAATGAGCAGTTCTTC. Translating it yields CASSYSWGGGNEQFF.

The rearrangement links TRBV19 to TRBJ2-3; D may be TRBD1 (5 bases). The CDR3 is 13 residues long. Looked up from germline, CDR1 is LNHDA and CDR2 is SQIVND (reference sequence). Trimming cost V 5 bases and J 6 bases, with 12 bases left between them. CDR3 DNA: TGTGCCAGTAGTCCTCAGAAGGGGGATACGCAGTATTTT. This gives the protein CASSPQKGDTQYF. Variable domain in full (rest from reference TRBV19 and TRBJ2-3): DGGITQSPKYLFRKEGQNVTLSCEQNLNHDAMYWYRQDPGQGLRLIYYSQIVNDFQKGDIAEGYSVSREKKESFPLTVTSAQKNPTAFYLCASSPQKGDTQYFGPGTRLTVL.

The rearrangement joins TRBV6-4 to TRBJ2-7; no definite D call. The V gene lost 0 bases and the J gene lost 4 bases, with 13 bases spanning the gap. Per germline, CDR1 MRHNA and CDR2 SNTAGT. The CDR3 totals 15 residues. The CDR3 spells CASSDSGWVGYEQYF. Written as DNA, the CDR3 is TGTGCCAGCAGTGACTCTGGGTGGGTCGGGTACGAGCAGTACTTC.

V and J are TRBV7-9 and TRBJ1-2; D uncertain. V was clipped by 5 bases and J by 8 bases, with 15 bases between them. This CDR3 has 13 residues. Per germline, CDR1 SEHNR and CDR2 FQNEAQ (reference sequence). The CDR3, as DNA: TGTGCCAGCAGCCCGGATTTAGGAAGCGGCTACACCTTC. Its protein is CASSPDLGSGYTF.

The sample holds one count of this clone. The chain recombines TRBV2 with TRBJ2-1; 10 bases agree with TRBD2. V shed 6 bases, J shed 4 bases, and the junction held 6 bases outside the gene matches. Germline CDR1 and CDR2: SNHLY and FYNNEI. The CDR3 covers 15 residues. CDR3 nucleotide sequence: TGTGCCAGCAGGAGCGGGGGGGTATCTTACAATGAGCAGTTCTTC. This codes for CASRSGGVSYNEQFF.

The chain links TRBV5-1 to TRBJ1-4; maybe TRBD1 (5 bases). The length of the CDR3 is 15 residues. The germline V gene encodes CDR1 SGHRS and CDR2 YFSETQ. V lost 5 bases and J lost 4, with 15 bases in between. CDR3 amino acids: CASSLSTGDNEKLFF. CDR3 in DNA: TGCGCCAGCAGTCTTTCCACAGGAGATAATGAAAAACTGTTTTTT.

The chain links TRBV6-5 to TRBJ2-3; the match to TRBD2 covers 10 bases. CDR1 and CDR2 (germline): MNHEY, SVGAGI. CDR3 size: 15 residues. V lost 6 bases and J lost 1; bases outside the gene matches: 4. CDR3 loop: CASRDLAGGTDTQYF. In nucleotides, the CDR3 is TGTGCCAGCAGAGATCTAGCGGGAGGCACAGATACGCAGTATTTT.

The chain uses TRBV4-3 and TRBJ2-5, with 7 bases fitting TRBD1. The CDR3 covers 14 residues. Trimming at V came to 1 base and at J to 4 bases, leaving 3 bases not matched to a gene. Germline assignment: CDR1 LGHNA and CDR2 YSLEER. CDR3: CASSQGNRGETQYF. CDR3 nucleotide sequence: TGCGCCAGCAGCCAAGGCAACAGGGGAGAGACCCAGTACTTC.

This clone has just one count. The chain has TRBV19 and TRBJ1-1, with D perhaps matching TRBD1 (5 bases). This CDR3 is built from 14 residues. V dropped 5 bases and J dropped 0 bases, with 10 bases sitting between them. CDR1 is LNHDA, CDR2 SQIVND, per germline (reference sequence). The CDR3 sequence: CASSGAAMNTEAFF. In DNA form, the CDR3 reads TGTGCCAGTAGTGGGGCAGCGATGAACACTGAAGCTTTCTTT.